Detailed here is one TCR beta chain. The source of the sample is a study of blood T cell repertoires in COVID-19. The overall study: Samples came from the United States, Italy and Spain, spanning acute and convalescent COVID-19. T cells, B-cell-depleted T cells, or PBMCs provided the cDNA or gDNA that served as material.

V shed 3 bases and J shed 10 bases, with 10 bases lying between them. Germline CDR1 is GTSNPN and CDR2 is SVGIG (reference sequence). This CDR3 is built from 11 residues. Authors' data handling: Amplification from reference gene primers served as the basis for estimated nucleated cell counts. Only in-frame clones appear in the TCRdb table, and some are missing; sequencing was by immunoSEQ multiplex PCR. That table furnishes V, J and clone size, whereas the DNA furnished D and trimming. The sample carries 200,000 to 250,000 clones, roughly 79% recorded once. The source is a woman aged 80 or older with acute or convalescent COVID-19. This sequence joins TRBV30 and TRBJ2-1, with D possibly TRBD2 on 5 matching bases. The sample consisted of peripheral blood. The CDR3: CAWSRLAEQFF. The CDR3 DNA reads TGTGCCTGGAGCAGGCTAGCAGAGCAGTTCTTC.